The present T cell receptor (beta chain) was sequenced within a study of blood T cell repertoires in COVID-19. The overall study: From T cells, B-cell-depleted T cells, or PBMCs came the material, which was cDNA or gDNA.

The CDR3 is made up of 13 amino acids. Germline assignment: CDR1 ENHRY and CDR2 SYGVKD. Turning to this clone: Compared with germline, one end of the junction differs, possibly owing to a read error.

The Seattle site enrolled patients during active infection and followed them longitudinally. Source study methods: From reference gene primer amplification, estimates of nucleated cell counts were derived. TCRdb keeps only in-frame clones here, not all; method: immunoSEQ multiplex PCR. V and J calls and clone size are those listed in that table; D and trimming were worked out from the DNA. This table has 140,000 to 150,000 clones, about nine tenths appearing once. Sequencing was performed on peripheral blood. This sequence was found in a human donor with COVID-19, enrolled during active disease. The donor label of this sample is uncertain. V and J are TRBV10-3 and TRBJ1-2, with D unclear. The CDR3 nucleotides are TGTGCCATCACCGGGGAGTATGGCTATAGCTACACCTTC. Protein: CAITGEYGYSYTF.